These T cell receptor beta chains were read from a single sample in a study of OX40 agonist ivuxolimab in advanced cancers. Measured with immunoSEQ multiplex PCR; TCRdb has only the in-frame clones, and not every one. The data show about 100,000 clones, around 96% seen once. The material was CD4+ or CD8+ T cells sorted from blood, obtained in a trial of the OX40 agonist ivuxolimab. The receptor set was obtained from an adult with an advanced solid tumor such as melanoma, head and neck, liver or kidney cancer. The CDR3 runs from the conserved cysteine through the conserved F or W. D genes are given only for firm matches. The size entry is marked missing in some rows and otherwise reads once, few, many or a size class.

V gene: TRBV28
clone size: -
D gene: TRBD1
J gene: TRBJ2-7
CDR3 DNA: TGTGCCAGCCAGAGGGTTTATGGGGACAGAAGCTCCTACGAGCAGTACTTC
CDR3 protein: CASQRVYGDRSSYEQYF

V gene: TRBV28
clone size: -
D gene: TRBD1
J gene: TRBJ1-2
CDR3 DNA: TGTGCCAGCAGTTTAGGAGGGGGCAGCTATGGCTACACCTTC
CDR3 protein: CASSLGGGSYGYTF

V gene: TRBV7-9
clone size: -
D gene: -
J gene: TRBJ1-1
CDR3 DNA: TGTGCCAGCAGCTTAGTGGGGGTGAACACTGAAGCTTTCTTT
CDR3 protein: CASSLVGVNTEAFF

V gene: TRBV29-1
clone size: -
D gene: -
J gene: TRBJ2-7
CDR3 DNA: TGCAGCGTTGAGCTTCGAGGGGCCGAGCAGTACTTC
CDR3 protein: CSVELRGAEQYF

V gene: TRBV9
clone size: -
D gene: TRBD1
J gene: TRBJ2-7
CDR3 DNA: TGTGCCAGCAGCTCCCAGGGGGACTACGAGCAGTACTTC
CDR3 protein: CASSSQGDYEQYF

V gene: TRBV9
clone size: -
D gene: -
J gene: TRBJ2-1
CDR3 DNA: TGTGCCAGCAGCCTCCCAGGACTCGCCAATGAGCAGTTCTTC
CDR3 protein: CASSLPGLANEQFF

V gene: TRBV27
clone size: -
D gene: -
J gene: TRBJ1-1
CDR3 DNA: TGTGCCAGCAGTTCCGGACAGATGAACACTGAAGCTTTCTTT
CDR3 protein: CASSSGQMNTEAFF

V gene: TRBV5-6
clone size: -
D gene: TRBD1
J gene: TRBJ1-2
CDR3 DNA: TGTGCCAGCAGCTTAGGACAGGACTTATATGGCTACACCTTC
CDR3 protein: CASSLGQDLYGYTF

V gene: TRBV4-1
clone size: -
D gene: -
J gene: TRBJ2-2
CDR3 DNA: TGCGCCACTAGACAGGCCCCGGCCACCGGGGAGCTGTTTTTT
CDR3 protein: CATRQAPATGELFF

V gene: TRBV29-1
clone size: few
D gene: -
J gene: TRBJ2-7
CDR3 DNA: TGCAGCGTTGATGGGGGCTACGAGCAGTACTTC
CDR3 protein: CSVDGGYEQYF

V gene: TRBV19
clone size: -
D gene: -
J gene: TRBJ1-1
CDR3 DNA: TGTGCCAGTAGTATCGGGGAGGGGACTGAAGCTTTCTTT
CDR3 protein: CASSIGEGTEAFF

V gene: TRBV7-9
clone size: -
D gene: TRBD1
J gene: TRBJ1-1
CDR3 DNA: TGTGCCAGCAGCCCCCACCGGACAGGGTTCACTGAAGCTTTCTTT
CDR3 protein: CASSPHRTGFTEAFF

V gene: TRBV7-2
clone size: -
D gene: -
J gene: TRBJ2-3
CDR3 DNA: TGTGCCAGCAGCTTAGAAGCGCTAGCTCCAGATACGCAGTATTTT
CDR3 protein: CASSLEALAPDTQYF

V gene: TRBV7-9
clone size: -
D gene: TRBD2
J gene: TRBJ2-5
CDR3 DNA: TGTGCCAGCAGGTCAACTAGCGGATCCCCTAGGGAGGAGACCCAGTACTTC
CDR3 protein: CASRSTSGSPREETQYF

V gene: TRBV6-5
clone size: once
D gene: TRBD2
J gene: TRBJ2-3
CDR3 DNA: TGTGCCAGCAGTTACGTAGCGGGAGGGACAGATACGCAGTATTTT
CDR3 protein: CASSYVAGGTDTQYF

V gene: TRBV7-9
clone size: -
D gene: TRBD1
J gene: TRBJ1-2
CDR3 DNA: TGTGCCAGCAGCTTAGACAGGGGTGACGGCTACACCTTC
CDR3 protein: CASSLDRGDGYTF

V gene: TRBV15
clone size: -
D gene: TRBD2
J gene: TRBJ2-3
CDR3 DNA: TGTGCCACCAGCAGAGATCTAGGGACTAGCTTCCCTAATTTT
CDR3 protein: CATSRDLGTSFPNF

V gene: TRBV14
clone size: once
D gene: -
J gene: TRBJ1-2
CDR3 DNA: TGTGCCAGCAGCCAAGCCGCAGCTAACTATGGCTACACCTTC
CDR3 protein: CASSQAAANYGYTF

V gene: TRBV11-2
clone size: -
D gene: -
J gene: TRBJ2-7
CDR3 DNA: TGTGCCAGCAGCTCCCCTACGGTCGAGCAGTACTTC
CDR3 protein: CASSSPTVEQYF

V gene: TRBV10-3
clone size: -
D gene: TRBD2
J gene: TRBJ2-5
CDR3 DNA: TGTGCCATCAGTTCCGTTACGGGGGGGCCCGAGACCCAGTACTTC
CDR3 protein: CAISSVTGGPETQYF

V gene: TRBV6-6
clone size: -
D gene: TRBD2
J gene: TRBJ2-1
CDR3 DNA: TGTGCCAGCAGGGACTGGACTAGCGGGGGGACCAATGAGCAGTTCTTC
CDR3 protein: CASRDWTSGGTNEQFF

V gene: TRBV7-9
clone size: -
D gene: TRBD2
J gene: TRBJ2-2
CDR3 DNA: TGTGCCAGCAGCGATCTAGCGGGAGCCCCAGGCTCGGAAGGGGAGCTGTTTTTT
CDR3 protein: CASSDLAGAPGSEGELFF

V gene: TRBV5-6
clone size: -
D gene: -
J gene: TRBJ1-5
CDR3 DNA: TGTGCCAGCAGCTTCACCGGAGGCAATCAGCCCCAGCATTTT
CDR3 protein: CASSFTGGNQPQHF

V gene: TRBV11-3
clone size: -
D gene: -
J gene: TRBJ2-2
CDR3 DNA: TGTGTCAGCAGCCTCCAGAACACCGGGGAGCTGTTTTTT
CDR3 protein: CVSSLQNTGELFF

V gene: TRBV4-2
clone size: -
D gene: TRBD1
J gene: TRBJ1-2
CDR3 DNA: TGTGCCAGCAGCCAAGGGGGGACAGGGGGTGATCTGGGTGGCTACACCTTC
CDR3 protein: CASSQGGTGGDLGGYTF

V gene: TRBV6-5
clone size: -
D gene: -
J gene: TRBJ1-2
CDR3 DNA: TGTGCCAGCAGTTCCCCGGGTGGCCGAGGCTACACCTTC
CDR3 protein: CASSSPGGRGYTF

V gene: TRBV27
clone size: -
D gene: -
J gene: TRBJ1-5
CDR3 DNA: TGTGCCAGCAGTTTTAGTGGTCAGCCCCAGCATTTT
CDR3 protein: CASSFSGQPQHF

V gene: TRBV7-9
clone size: -
D gene: TRBD2
J gene: TRBJ2-3
CDR3 DNA: TGTGCCAGCAGCCCCTCGGGGGGGTCCGATACGCAGTATTTT
CDR3 protein: CASSPSGGSDTQYF

V gene: TRBV29-1
clone size: -
D gene: -
J gene: TRBJ1-5
CDR3 DNA: TGCAGCGTTGCTGGTGACGGTTTGGGCAATCAGCCCCAGCATTTT
CDR3 protein: CSVAGDGLGNQPQHF

V gene: TRBV4-1
clone size: -
D gene: TRBD2
J gene: TRBJ2-1
CDR3 DNA: TGCGCCAGCAGCCCACCTCAGAGCGGGGGCCCCAATGAGCAGTTCTTC
CDR3 protein: CASSPPQSGGPNEQFF

V gene: TRBV7-9
clone size: -
D gene: -
J gene: TRBJ2-7
CDR3 DNA: TGTGCCAGCAGCTTAGCCTCGCATATCGAGCAGTACTTC
CDR3 protein: CASSLASHIEQYF

V gene: TRBV11-3
clone size: -
D gene: -
J gene: TRBJ2-7
CDR3 DNA: TGTGCCAGCAGCTTCCGATTACCGGACGGATCTAGATCTAACTACGAGCAGTACTTC
CDR3 protein: CASSFRLPDGSRSNYEQYF

V gene: TRBV9
clone size: -
D gene: -
J gene: TRBJ1-1
CDR3 DNA: TGTGCCAGCAGCTTAGGGAACACTGAAGCTTTCTTT
CDR3 protein: CASSLGNTEAFF

V gene: TRBV15
clone size: -
D gene: TRBD1
J gene: TRBJ1-2
CDR3 DNA: TGTGCCACCAGCATGGTAGACAGGGCAATGACCTTTAACTATGGCTACACCTTC
CDR3 protein: CATSMVDRAMTFNYGYTF

V gene: TRBV5-8
clone size: -
D gene: TRBD1
J gene: TRBJ1-1
CDR3 DNA: TGTGCCAGCAGCCAGGGGACAGGGAGTAACACTGAAGCTTTCTTT
CDR3 protein: CASSQGTGSNTEAFF

V gene: TRBV19
clone size: -
D gene: -
J gene: TRBJ1-6
CDR3 DNA: TGTGCCAGTAACGCACAAGGATTTTCTTATTCACCCCTCCACTTT
CDR3 protein: CASNAQGFSYSPLHF

V gene: TRBV4-1
clone size: -
D gene: -
J gene: TRBJ2-3
CDR3 DNA: TGCGCCAGCAGCTACGCAGATACGCAGTATTTT
CDR3 protein: CASSYADTQYF

V gene: TRBV28
clone size: -
D gene: -
J gene: TRBJ1-1
CDR3 DNA: TGTGCCAGCAGTTTATATAGGGACACTGAAGCTTTCTTT
CDR3 protein: CASSLYRDTEAFF

V gene: TRBV7-3
clone size: -
D gene: -
J gene: TRBJ2-1
CDR3 DNA: TGTGCCAGCAGCTTGGTGAGGGGAGAAAGAAGTGAGCAGTTCTTC
CDR3 protein: CASSLVRGERSEQFF

V gene: TRBV7-9
clone size: -
D gene: -
J gene: TRBJ2-5
CDR3 DNA: TGTGCCAGCAGCTCAGAAGGGGGGTGGGAGACCCAGTACTTC
CDR3 protein: CASSSEGGWETQYF

V gene: TRBV6-5
clone size: -
D gene: TRBD1
J gene: TRBJ1-2
CDR3 DNA: TGTGCCAGCAGTGGGACAGGGGGCGCTGGCTACACCTTC
CDR3 protein: CASSGTGGAGYTF